These 25 T cell receptor beta chains originate from one sample sequenced in a study of shared clonotypes between healthy human individuals. TCRdb's copy holds only in-frame clones and misses some; the assay was immunoSEQ multiplex PCR. The sample comprises 2 million to 2.5 million clones, 90% to 97% of which are singletons, and around 0.13% rests with the top ten. Sequenced: naive CD4+ T cells sorted from blood. Specified subset: CD45RA+ positively selected. These receptors all stem from a man younger than 35 in good health.

V gene TRBV7-3 combines with J gene TRBJ1-1; TRBD1 is a possible D gene (6 bases). Deletions cut 4 bases from V and 4 bases from J, with 16 bases between. Germline V lookup: CDR1 SGHTA, CDR2 FQGTGA. This CDR3 has 15 residues. CDR3 in amino acids: CASSYQGGGFTEAFF. DNA of the CDR3: TGTGCCAGCAGCTACCAAGGGGGAGGGTTCACTGAAGCTTTCTTT.

This sequence joins TRBV2 and TRBJ1-5; unclear D gene. CDR1 and CDR2 from the germline V gene are SNHLY and FYNNEI. V was pared by 2 bases and J by 9 bases, with 5 bases between. This CDR3 spans 11 amino acids. The CDR3 reads CASSESGPQHF. The CDR3 DNA follows: TGTGCCAGCAGTGAAAGCGGGCCCCAGCATTTT.

The rearrangement joins TRBV4-1 to TRBJ2-7, with a possible D match to TRBD2 (6 bases). This CDR3 region has 16 residues. The germline CDR1 and CDR2 sequences are MGHRA and YSYEKL. Trimming removed 1 base from V and 0 bases from J, with 13 bases in between. CDR3 DNA sequence: TGCGCCAGCAGCCAAGTTCATAGCGGAGCCTCCTACGAGCAGTACTTC. Amino acids: CASSQVHSGASYEQYF.

V and J are TRBV27 and TRBJ2-7; D might be TRBD2 (6 bases). Trimming removed 5 bases from V and 0 bases from J, with 14 bases in between. CDR3 size: 15 residues. From germline, CDR1 is MNHEY and CDR2 SMNVEV (reference sequence). The CDR3 loop is CASSTLAKSSYEQYF. The CDR3 DNA reads TGTGCCAGCAGTACACTAGCAAAGAGCTCCTACGAGCAGTACTTC.

The chain links TRBV30 to TRBJ2-7, with 7 bases identical to TRBD2. Germline V gene sequence: CDR1 GTSNPN, CDR2 SVGIG (reference sequence). Germline trimming cut 7 bases from V and 6 bases from J; bases unmatched to any gene: 9. The CDR3 is made up of 12 amino acids. The CDR3 reads CAFSAGVGEQYF. The CDR3 region has the DNA TGTGCCTTCTCCGCGGGGGTGGGCGAGCAGTACTTC.

This clone was recorded a few times. CDR3 sequence: CASSPNWGNSPLHF. CDR3 DNA: TGTGCCAGCTCACCAAACTGGGGCAATTCACCCCTCCACTTT. This chain connects TRBV18 to TRBJ1-6; D is perhaps TRBD1 (5 bases). This CDR3 has 14 residues. Germline V gene data show CDR1 as KGHSH and CDR2 as LQKENI. Trimming left V 2 bases short and J 7 bases short, with 9 bases between.

This chain joins TRBV27 and TRBJ2-3, with D possibly matching TRBD1 (5 bases). Per germline, CDR1 MNHEY and CDR2 SMNVEV (reference sequence). The V and J ends lost 0 bases and 1 base respectively, with 14 bases between them. The CDR3 is 17 amino acids. CDR3 in DNA: TGTGCCAGCAGTTTATCGAGAGCAAGGGGTGGCACAGATACGCAGTATTTT. It encodes CASSLSRARGGTDTQYF.

The CDR3 DNA follows: TGTGCCAGCAACAGGTCCCCAACTATCGATGGCTACACCTTC. Protein: CASNRSPTIDGYTF. The chain joins TRBV28 to TRBJ1-2, with D possibly TRBD1 on 5 matching bases. This CDR3 is 14 amino acids long. V lost 7 bases and J lost 6, with 18 bases in between. Germline values: CDR1 MDHEN, CDR2 SYDVKM.

V and J are TRBV12-5 and TRBJ1-5, with D hard to call. Trimming removed 3 bases from V and 2 bases from J, with 5 bases in between. Germline V gene data show CDR1 as LGHNT and CDR2 as FRNRAP. CDR3 length equals 13 residues. The CDR3 DNA follows: TGTGCTAGTGGTTTAGAGGGCAATCAGCCCCAGCATTTT. It encodes CASGLEGNQPQHF.

CDR3 sequence: CATSRGEGYEQYF. The CDR3 DNA reads TGTGCCACCAGTAGGGGTGAGGGTTACGAGCAGTACTTC. This chain connects TRBV15 to TRBJ2-7; D is possibly TRBD1 or TRBD2 (5 bases each). The CDR3 covers 13 residues. Germline values: CDR1 LNHNV, CDR2 YYDKDF (reference sequence). The V gene lost 6 bases and the J gene lost 4 bases, with 13 bases spanning the gap.

This chain joins TRBV6-6 and TRBJ2-2; the D gene could be TRBD1 or TRBD2 (5 bases each). V was cut by 5 bases and J by 2 bases, with 6 bases left in between. CDR1 is MNHNY, CDR2 SVGAGI, per germline (reference sequence). This CDR3 comprises 13 residues. The CDR3 DNA follows: TGTGCCAGCAGTGGGGGTAACACCGGGGAGCTGTTTTTT. Residues: CASSGGNTGELFF.

This chain connects TRBV9 to TRBJ2-7; 7 nucleotides agree with TRBD2. Germline-derived CDR1 and CDR2 are SGDLS and YYNGEE. CDR3 length equals 15 residues. After removal of 4 bases from V and 2 bases from J, the junction contained 9 bases not matched to a gene. This CDR3 is CASSPQASGPYEQYF. CDR3 nucleotides: TGTGCCAGCAGCCCTCAGGCTAGCGGACCCTACGAGCAGTACTTC.

The gene calls are TRBV11-2 and TRBJ2-7, with TRBD1 matching 9 bases. The CDR3 is 16 amino acids. V shed 7 bases and J 7 bases; nucleotides not matched to a gene: 17. CDR1 and CDR2 from the germline V gene are SGHAT and FQNNGV. CDR3 region: CASNPSTGGVLREQYF. The CDR3 DNA reads TGTGCCAGCAACCCATCGACAGGGGGTGTGTTAAGAGAGCAGTACTTC.

The chain uses TRBV7-8 and TRBJ2-3, with D unclear. The germline V gene encodes CDR1 SGHVS and CDR2 FQNEAQ. The ends were cut back, 1 base at V and 4 bases at J, with 12 bases in the middle. CDR3 length equals 15 residues. The CDR3 spells CASSLGLVRADTQYF. For the CDR3, the DNA is TGTGCCAGCAGCTTAGGGCTCGTCCGGGCAGATACGCAGTATTTT.

This chain links TRBV28 with TRBJ1-5, with D unresolved. Germline-derived CDR1 and CDR2 are MDHEN and SYDVKM. V was clipped by 8 bases and J by 6 bases, with 14 bases between them. There are 13 residues in the CDR3. In DNA form, the CDR3 reads TGTGCCAGCGGACTTTTGGCCCCTCAGCCCCAGCATTTT. Amino acids: CASGLLAPQPQHF.

The V call is TRBV5-4, the J call TRBJ1-3, with D unresolved. There are 17 residues in the CDR3. Germline CDR1 reads SGHNT; CDR2 reads YYREEE (reference sequence). V was clipped by 3 bases and J by 0 bases, with 16 bases between them. Here the CDR3 reads CASSSRKEASSGNTIYF. The CDR3 coding sequence is TGTGCCAGCAGCTCAAGAAAGGAGGCGAGCTCTGGAAACACCATATATTTT.

The rearrangement uses TRBV5-1 and TRBJ1-4; D is possibly TRBD1 (6 bases). Germline CDR1 reads SGHRS; CDR2 reads YFSETQ. The CDR3 sequence is 15 residues long. V dropped 1 base and J dropped 7 bases, with 14 bases sitting between them. CDR3 region: CASSLSPGASEKLFF. The CDR3, as DNA: TGCGCCAGCAGCTTGTCCCCAGGGGCTAGTGAAAAACTGTTTTTT.

This rearrangement joins TRBV6-4 to TRBJ2-3; either TRBD1 or TRBD2 may supply D (5 bases each). CDR1 and CDR2 from the germline V gene are MRHNA and SNTAGT. Trimming took 6 bases from V and 0 from J, leaving 10 bases between them. The CDR3 is made up of 14 amino acids. DNA for the CDR3: TGTGCCAGCAGACGGGACGCTAGCACAGATACGCAGTATTTT. Amino acid sequence: CASRRDASTDTQYF.

This clone was picked up a small number of times. The chain employs TRBV29-1 and TRBJ1-1; D unresolved. Trimming left V 4 bases short and J 1 base short, with 13 bases between. Germline-derived CDR1 and CDR2 are SQVTM and ANQGSEA. CDR3 length equals 14 residues. CDR3 nucleotides: TGCAGCGTTGCAGGTAGGGTCGAGAACACTGAAGCTTTCTTT. Its protein is CSVAGRVENTEAFF.

This chain links TRBV5-6 with TRBJ2-5, with TRBD2 matching 14 bases. The CDR3 contains 17 residues. CDR1 SGHDT and CDR2 YYEEEE come from the germline V gene. V gave up 4 bases and J gave up 2 bases; unmatched junction bases: 7. Written as DNA, the CDR3 is TGTGCCAGCAGCCCCATGACTAGCGGGAGGGATCAAGAGACCCAGTACTTC. Amino acids: CASSPMTSGRDQETQYF.

V is TRBV6-5 and J is TRBJ1-5; TRBD1 matches at 7 bases. The V gene end was trimmed by 5 bases and the J gene end by 1 base; junction bases not matched to a gene: 5. CDR3 length equals 15 residues. Germline CDR1 and CDR2: MNHEY and SVGAGI. CDR3 loop: CASSRTTGSNQPQHF. In nucleotides, the CDR3 is TGTGCCAGCAGTAGGACGACAGGGAGCAATCAGCCCCAGCATTTT.

In regard to this clone: The sample holds other DNA sequences that translate to the same CDR3. V gene TRBV5-1 combines with J gene TRBJ2-5; perhaps TRBD2 as D (6 bases). CDR3 size: 13 residues. Germline values: CDR1 SGHRS, CDR2 YFSETQ. V lost 4 bases and J lost 1, with 8 bases in between. As DNA, the CDR3 is TGCGCCAGCAGCCGGGGGTCCCAAGAGACCCAGTACTTC. Translated: CASSRGSQETQYF.

The CDR3 here is CASSSPDRGNTIYF. The CDR3 region has the DNA TGCGCCAGCAGCTCGCCGGACAGGGGAAACACCATATATTTT. The rearrangement joins TRBV5-1 to TRBJ1-3; 7 nucleotides agree with TRBD1. Germline assignment: CDR1 SGHRS and CDR2 YFSETQ. With V trimmed by 3 bases and J by 4 bases, 4 bases remained unmatched. This CDR3 is 14 amino acids long.

The chain links TRBV28 to TRBJ2-2; TRBD1 agrees at 8 bases. The V and J ends lost 5 bases and 0 bases, in that order; junction bases with no gene match: 11. The CDR3 runs 18 residues. Per the germline V gene, CDR1 is MDHEN and CDR2 is SYDVKM. CDR3 amino acids: CASSRRLRQGTNTGELFF. The CDR3 region has the DNA TGTGCCAGCAGTCGAAGGCTCCGACAGGGGACGAACACCGGGGAGCTGTTTTTT.

The chain combines TRBV6-5 with TRBJ1-6; no clear D. Germline V gene sequence: CDR1 MNHEY, CDR2 SVGAGI. V lost 5 bases and J 7 bases, leaving 12 bases between the germline ends. This CDR3 is 14 amino acids long. As DNA, the CDR3 is TGTGCCAGCAGTGGAGGGAGGCCGAATTCACCCCTCCACTTT. The encoded protein is CASSGGRPNSPLHF.